This entry concerns a single TCR beta chain. In the authors' workflow: By means of reference gene primer amplification, nucleated cell counts were estimated. Method: immunoSEQ multiplex PCR; TCRdb's copy keeps in-frame clones and lacks some. That table furnishes V, J and clone size, whereas the DNA furnished D and trimming. This table has tens of thousands of clones, around 93% appearing once. These data belong to a study of blood T cell repertoires in COVID-19. Germline CDR1 is SGHKS and CDR2 is YYEKEE (reference sequence). The V end was cut by 4 bases, the J end by 0 bases, with 7 bases between. The CDR3 has 13 amino acids.

The chain recombines TRBV5-5 with TRBJ1-2; D gene uncertain. The sequenced sample consisted of peripheral blood. The TCR originated in a human donor with active COVID-19. The donor label of this sample is uncertain. The CDR3 region is CASSRQANYGYTF. For the CDR3, the DNA is TGTGCCAGCAGCCGTCAGGCTAACTATGGCTACACCTTC. Filled out from reference TRBV5-5 and TRBJ1-2, the complete variable domain reads DAGVTQSPTHLIKTRGQQVTLRCSPISGHKSVSWYQQVLGQGPQFIFQYYEKEERGRGNFPDRFSARQFPNYSSELNVNALLLGDSALYLCASSRQANYGYTFGSGTRLTVV.